The clone carrying this T cell receptor beta chain appeared a single time. This record belongs to a study of blood T cell repertoires in COVID-19. For the study at large: Samples taken during acute and convalescent COVID-19 were collected in the United States, Italy and Spain.

The Seattle patients, enrolled during active infection, were followed longitudinally. V lost 4 bases, J lost 4 bases, and 16 bases lay in between. The CDR3 has 15 residues. Germline CDR1 KGHSH, CDR2 LQKENI. This table comes from immunoSEQ multiplex PCR, and its TCRdb copy is limited to in-frame clones, with some not included. Among approximately 170,000 clones listed, about four fifths were seen once. The sequencing sample was made of peripheral blood. The clonotype comes from a woman aged 80 or over with COVID-19, enrolled during active disease. This chain links TRBV18 with TRBJ1-2; the D gene is possibly TRBD1 (6 bases). As DNA, the CDR3 is TGTGCCAGCTCACTCGTGGACAGTCCCTTCTATGGCTACACCTTC. Translating it yields CASSLVDSPFYGYTF. The whole variable domain, remainder taken from reference TRBV18 and TRBJ1-2, is NAGVMQNPRHLVRRRGQEARLRCSPMKGHSHVYWYRQLPEEGLKFMVYLQKENIIDESGMPKERFSAEFPKEGPSILRIQQVVRGDSAAYFCASSLVDSPFYGYTFGSGTRLTVV.